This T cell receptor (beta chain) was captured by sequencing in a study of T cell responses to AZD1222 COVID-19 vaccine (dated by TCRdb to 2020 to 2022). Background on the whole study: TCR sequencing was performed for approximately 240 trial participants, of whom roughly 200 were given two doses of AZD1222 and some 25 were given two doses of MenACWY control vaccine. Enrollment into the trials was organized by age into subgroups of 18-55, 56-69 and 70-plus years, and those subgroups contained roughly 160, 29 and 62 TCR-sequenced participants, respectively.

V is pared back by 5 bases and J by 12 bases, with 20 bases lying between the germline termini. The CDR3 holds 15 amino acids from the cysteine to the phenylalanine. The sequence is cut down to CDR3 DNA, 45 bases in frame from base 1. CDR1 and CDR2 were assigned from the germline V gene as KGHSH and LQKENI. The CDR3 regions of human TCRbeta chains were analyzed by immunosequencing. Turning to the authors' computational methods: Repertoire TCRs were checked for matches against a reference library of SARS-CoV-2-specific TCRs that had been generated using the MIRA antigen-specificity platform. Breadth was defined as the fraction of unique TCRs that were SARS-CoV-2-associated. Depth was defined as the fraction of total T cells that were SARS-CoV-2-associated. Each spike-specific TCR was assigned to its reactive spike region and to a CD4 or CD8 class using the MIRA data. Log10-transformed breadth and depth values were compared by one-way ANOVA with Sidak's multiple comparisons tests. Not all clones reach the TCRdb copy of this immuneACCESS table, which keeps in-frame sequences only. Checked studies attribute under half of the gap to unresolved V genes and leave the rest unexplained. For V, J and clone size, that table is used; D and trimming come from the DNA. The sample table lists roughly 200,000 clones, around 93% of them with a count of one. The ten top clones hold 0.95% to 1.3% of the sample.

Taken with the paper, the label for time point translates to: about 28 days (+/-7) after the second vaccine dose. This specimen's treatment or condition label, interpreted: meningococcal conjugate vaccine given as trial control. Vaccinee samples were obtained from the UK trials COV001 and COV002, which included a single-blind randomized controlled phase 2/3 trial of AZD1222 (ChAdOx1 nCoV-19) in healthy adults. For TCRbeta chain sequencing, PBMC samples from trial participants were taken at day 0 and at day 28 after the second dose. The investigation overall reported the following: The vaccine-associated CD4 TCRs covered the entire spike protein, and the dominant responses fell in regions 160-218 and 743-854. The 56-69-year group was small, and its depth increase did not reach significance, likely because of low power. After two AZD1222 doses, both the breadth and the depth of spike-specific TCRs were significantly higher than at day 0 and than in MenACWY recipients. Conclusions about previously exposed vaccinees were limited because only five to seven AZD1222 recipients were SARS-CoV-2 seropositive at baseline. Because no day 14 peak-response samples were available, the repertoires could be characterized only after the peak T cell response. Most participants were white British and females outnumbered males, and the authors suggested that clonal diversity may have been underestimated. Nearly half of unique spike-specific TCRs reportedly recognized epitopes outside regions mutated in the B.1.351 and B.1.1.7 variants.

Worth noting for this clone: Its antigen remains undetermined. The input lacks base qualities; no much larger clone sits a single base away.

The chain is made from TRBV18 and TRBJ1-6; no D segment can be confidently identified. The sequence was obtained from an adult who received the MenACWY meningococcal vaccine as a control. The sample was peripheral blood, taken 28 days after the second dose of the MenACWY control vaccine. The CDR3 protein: CASSTAAGLTRPLHF. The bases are TGTGCCAGCTCAACGGCGGCAGGACTTACTAGACCCCTCCACTTT.